These 5 T cell receptor beta chains originate from one sample sequenced in a study of T cells after yellow fever vaccination. TCRdb called the 5' RACE reads again in MiXCR, with one record for every CDR3 protein. The sample carries approximately 340,000 distinct CDR3 sequences, about 9.5% recorded once. The specimen was PBMCs, collected on the day of the first yellow fever vaccination. The source is a man aged 18 to 30 who received the YFV17D yellow fever vaccine.

This clonotype was detected many times. V is TRBV4-3 and J is TRBJ1-4; TRBD1 matches at 10 bases. CDR3 length: 14 residues. Looked up from germline, CDR1 is LGHNA and CDR2 is YSLEER. With V trimmed by 3 bases and J by 8 bases, 3 bases remained unmatched. The CDR3 sequence is CASSQGQGIEKLFF. The CDR3 DNA follows: TGCGCCAGCAGCCAGGGACAGGGGATAGAAAAACTGTTTTTT.

The sample holds a few counts of this clonotype. The chain joins TRBV3-1 to TRBJ2-2, with TRBD2 matching over 15 bases. Germline V CDR1 and CDR2: LGHDT, YNNKEL (reference sequence). The junction had 2 bases not matched to a gene; V was cut back by 3 bases and J by 0 bases. The CDR3 is made up of 18 amino acids. The CDR3 here is CASSQRTSGGANTGELFF. The CDR3 DNA reads TGTGCCAGCAGCCAGCGGACTAGCGGGGGGGCGAACACCGGGGAGCTGTTTTTT.

This clonotype was detected ten times or more. The gene calls are TRBV7-9 and TRBJ1-1; no clear D. The CDR3 loop spans 12 amino acids. The V end lost 4 bases, the J end lost 1 base, and 4 bases lay between the germline ends. CDR1 is SEHNR, CDR2 FQNEAQ, per germline (reference sequence). The CDR3 region has the DNA TGTGCCAGCAGCTCAGAGAACACTGAAGCTTTCTTT. Its protein product is CASSSENTEAFF.

The rearrangement joins TRBV6-5 to TRBJ1-1, with 11 bases fitting TRBD1. CDR1 MNHEY and CDR2 SVGAGI come from the germline V gene. V gave up 3 bases and J gave up 3 bases; unmatched junction bases: 9. CDR3 length equals 17 residues. CDR3: CASSYGQGAQWDTEAFF. The CDR3 nucleotides are TGTGCCAGCAGTTATGGACAGGGGGCCCAGTGGGACACTGAAGCTTTCTTT.

This clonotype was observed a handful of times. The genes are TRBV12-3 or TRBV12-4 and TRBJ1-5; a weak D match, TRBD1 (6 bases). This CDR3 comprises 15 residues. V lost 3 bases to trimming and J lost 6 bases, with 15 bases between them. The DNA for the CDR3 is TGTGCCAGCAGTTTCGGCATGGGGGCGGTTCAGCCCCAGCATTTT. Protein product: CASSFGMGAVQPQHF.